This T cell receptor (beta chain) was found in a study of blood T cells in healthy people across ages. In the study overall: About one barcoded beta molecule was captured per two T cells (by template switching). General study results and limits: Per million T cells, TCR beta diversity dropped about linearly as age rose.

A sample-barcoded 5' primer and a J-beta primer mix were used in a second PCR of about 7 to 11 cycles. TCRdb called the 5' RACE reads again in MiXCR, with one record for every CDR3 protein. The table lists over 600,000 distinct CDR3 sequences, about 43% of them singletons. Germline V gives CDR1 DFQATT, CDR2 SNEGSKA (reference sequence). The CDR3 runs to 16 residues. V was pared by 0 bases and J by 6 bases, with 18 bases between. Russia was home to the donors, healthy Caucasian individuals aged roughly 6 to 100. The study isolated at least 6.5 million PBMCs from each sample. This clonotype was seen only a few times. The antigen remains unidentified.

J is TRBJ1-5 and V is TRBV20-1; D is perhaps TRBD1 (6 bases). This clonotype was obtained from a man older than 75 in good health. Sequenced sample: blood. The CDR3 sequence is CSARDGRGGGSQPQHF. The CDR3 DNA is TGCAGTGCTAGAGATGGAAGAGGAGGGGGATCTCAGCCCCAGCATTTT.